These 15 T cell receptor beta chains originate from one sample sequenced in a study of control samples from healthy donors and cancer patients. TCRdb keeps only in-frame clones here, not all; method: immunoSEQ multiplex PCR. The repertoire has about 28,000 clones, more than 75% of them found once; the top ten carry roughly 1.6%. Sequencing used PBMCs. Receptor source: a middle-aged woman with lung cancer.

The chain has TRBV6-5 and TRBJ1-3; D unclear. Germline lookup yields CDR1 MNHEY and CDR2 SVGAGI. The V gene lost 0 bases and the J gene lost 1 base, with 4 bases spanning the gap. This CDR3 is 14 amino acids long. In DNA, the CDR3 is TGTGCCAGCAGTTACTCTAGTTCTGGAAACACCATATATTTT. This translates into CASSYSSSGNTIYF.

A few counts support this clone. This chain uses TRBV7-2 with TRBJ1-2; unclear D gene. V was shortened by 5 bases and J by 7 bases, with 8 bases between the two germline ends. The CDR3 contains 11 residues. CDR1 and CDR2 (germline): SGHTA, FQGNSA. Here the CDR3 DNA reads TGTGCCAGCAGCGACCACTCTGGCTACACCTTC. Protein product: CASSDHSGYTF.

This chain uses TRBV2 with TRBJ2-1; 11 positions match TRBD2. The germline gives CDR1 SNHLY, CDR2 FYNNEI. The junction had 9 bases not matched to a gene; V was cut back by 0 bases and J by 8 bases. There are 17 residues in the CDR3. CDR3 sequence (DNA): TGTGCCAGCAGTGAAGCTCGTAGCGGGGGGGCCATTTATGAGCAGTTCTTC. Protein product: CASSEARSGGAIYEQFF.

The chain recombines TRBV2 with TRBJ2-5, with D possibly matching TRBD2 (5 bases). Germline V gene lookup returns CDR1 SNHLY and CDR2 FYNNEI. Trimming shortened V by 9 bases and J by 5 bases, and 13 bases separated the two germline ends. The CDR3 covers 12 residues. The CDR3 sequence: CARTQGGETQYF. The CDR3 nucleotides are TGTGCCAGGACCCAAGGAGGCGAGACCCAGTACTTC. Variable domain in full (rest from reference TRBV2 and TRBJ2-5): EPEVTQTPSHQVTQMGQEVILRCVPISNHLYFYWYRQILGQKVEFLVSFYNNEISEKSEIFDDQFSVERPDGSNFTLKIRSTKLEDSAMYFCARTQGGETQYFGPGTRLLVL.

The rearrangement uses TRBV6-5 and TRBJ1-2; D call uncertain. Trimming removed 8 bases at V and 0 bases at J, with 16 bases between. CDR3 length: 15 amino acids. Germline-derived CDR1 and CDR2 are MNHEY and SVGAGI. The CDR3 nucleotides read TGTGCCAGCCTGAGGGCGGCACAAGCTAACTATGGCTACACCTTC. Translation: CASLRAAQANYGYTF.

This chain uses TRBV2 with TRBJ2-7; D may be TRBD2 (5 bases). Germline V gene lookup returns CDR1 SNHLY and CDR2 FYNNEI. Between the trimmed V and J ends, which lost 1 base and 1 base, there was a span of 8 bases. This CDR3 contains 14 residues. The CDR3 DNA is TGTGCCAGCAGTGAAGAACTAGGGTCCTACGAGCAGTACTTC. Translated: CASSEELGSYEQYF.

The V and J genes are TRBV30 and TRBJ1-1; D not certain. CDR1 and CDR2 from the germline V gene are GTSNPN and SVGIG (reference sequence). V lost 6 bases and J lost 1, with 12 bases in between. CDR3 length: 13 amino acids. The chain's CDR3 is CACDLGRNTEAFF. As DNA, the CDR3 is TGTGCCTGTGACCTGGGCAGGAACACTGAAGCTTTCTTT. The complete variable domain, with remaining parts taken from reference TRBV30 and TRBJ1-1, reads SQTIHQWPATLVQPVGSPLSLECTVEGTSNPNLYWYRQAAGRGLQLLFYSVGIGQISSEVPQNLSASRPQDRQFILSSKKLLLSDSGFYLCACDLGRNTEAFFGQGTRLTVV.

The CDR3 is CATSAGRLSGNTIYF. The DNA for the CDR3 is TGTGCCACCAGTGCGGGACGGCTCTCTGGAAACACCATATATTTT. The genes are TRBV24-1 and TRBJ1-3; D is perhaps TRBD1 (5 bases). V lost 5 bases, J lost 0 bases, and 10 bases lay in between. This CDR3 has 15 residues. Germline V gene data show CDR1 as KGHDR and CDR2 as SFDVKD.

The CDR3 bases are TGTGCCAGCAGTTACTCCGGGACTAGAACGGGGAGCGGGGAGCTGTTTTTT. Its protein product is CASSYSGTRTGSGELFF. This rearrangement joins TRBV6-2 or TRBV6-3 to TRBJ2-2, with 8 bases lining up with TRBD2. CDR1 is MNHEY, CDR2 SVGEGT, per germline. After removal of 0 bases from V and 7 bases from J, the junction contained 10 bases not matched to a gene. There are 17 residues in the CDR3.

The chain combines TRBV5-1 with TRBJ2-2; D unresolved. The V end lost 2 bases, the J end lost 6 bases, and 5 bases lay between the germline ends. This CDR3 has 12 amino acids. Germline V CDR1 and CDR2: SGHRS, YFSETQ. In DNA, the CDR3 is TGCGCCAGCAGCTTAAGACCCGGGGAGCTGTTTTTT. As protein: CASSLRPGELFF.

This chain connects TRBV6-5 to TRBJ1-2; D call uncertain. Trimming cost V 2 bases and J 2 bases, with 6 bases left between them. Germline CDR1 MNHEY, CDR2 SVGAGI. CDR3 length: 13 amino acids. DNA of the CDR3: TGTGCCAGCAGTTACGGAGGGAACTATGGCTACACCTTC. Translating gives CASSYGGNYGYTF.

V is TRBV6-1 and J is TRBJ2-5, with 9 bases identical to TRBD2. The CDR3 is made up of 16 amino acids. Germline V gene sequence: CDR1 MNHNS, CDR2 SASEGT. J was trimmed by 4 bases and V by 2 bases; bases with no gene match: 8. CDR3 bases: TGTGCCAGCAGTGAATCTCCGGCGGGGGGGGCAGAGACCCAGTACTTC. Protein sequence: CASSESPAGGAETQYF.

Only a few counts were recorded for this clone. The J gene is TRBJ2-7, the V gene TRBV7-8, with TRBD1 matching over 10 bases. Germline V CDR1 and CDR2: SGHVS, FQNEAQ. V was clipped by 4 bases and J by 0 bases; unmatched bases: 3. CDR3 length: 15 residues. The DNA for the CDR3 is TGTGCCAGCAGCTGGGGACAGGGGAGCTCCTACGAGCAGTACTTC. It specifies CASSWGQGSSYEQYF.

The chain uses TRBV19 and TRBJ2-5; D might be TRBD1 (5 bases). Germline V gene sequence: CDR1 LNHDA, CDR2 SQIVND (reference sequence). The CDR3 length is 15 residues. V lost 7 bases and J 5 bases, leaving 20 bases between the germline ends. DNA of the CDR3: TGTGCCAGTACAGACTCAAACTCAAAGGGGGAGACCCAGTACTTC. Translated: CASTDSNSKGETQYF.

V gene TRBV6-4 combines with J gene TRBJ2-1; tentatively, D is TRBD1 or TRBD2 (5 bases each). V lost 4 bases and J 4 bases, leaving 20 bases between the germline ends. The CDR3 loop spans 17 amino acids. From germline, CDR1 is MRHNA and CDR2 SNTAGT. The CDR3 region has the DNA TGTGCCAGCAGTGCCCAACCACTGGGGACGGCATACAATGAGCAGTTCTTC. The encoded protein is CASSAQPLGTAYNEQFF.